The entry below describes one T cell receptor beta chain. V gave up 7 bases and J gave up 4 bases, with 12 bases separating them. The CDR3 has 13 amino acids. The V gene's germline CDR1 is SGHVS and CDR2 FNYEAQ. This sample stems from a study of T cell responses to AZD1222 COVID-19 vaccine. Repertoires were generated with immunoSEQ multiplex PCR, while TCRdb's copy carries only in-frame clones and drops some. The table includes roughly 35,000 clones, 85% to 90% detected once. The sample was peripheral blood, taken 28 days after the second AZD1222 dose. The chain couples TRBV7-6 to TRBJ2-3; D ambiguous. The receptor's source is an adult who received the AZD1222 COVID-19 vaccine. The chain's CDR3 is CASTYSGADTQYF. The CDR3 DNA sequence: TGTGCCAGCACTTACAGTGGGGCAGATACGCAGTATTTT.